This T cell receptor (beta chain) stems from a study of blood T cell repertoires in COVID-19. Sequencing used immunoSEQ multiplex PCR; TCRdb keeps in-frame clones, though not all of them. The sample lists about 240,000 clones, roughly 89% occurring once. The germline V gene has CDR1 SNHLY and CDR2 FYNNEI. V lost 7 bases to trimming and J lost 4 bases; unmatched junction nucleotides: 11. CDR3 length: 17 amino acids. The TCR originated in a man aged 35-49 years who had recovered from COVID-19. The chain joins TRBV2 to TRBJ1-5, with 12 bases that match TRBD1. The specimen was PBMCs or T cells enriched from blood (not recorded which). DNA for the CDR3: TGTGCCAGCAACCCGGGACAGGGGGCGGTTTGGAATCAGCCCCAGCATTTT. Its translation: CASNPGQGAVWNQPQHF.